The 14 T cell receptor beta chains below all came from one sample that was sequenced in a study of blood T cells in healthy people across ages. It was with a sample-barcoded 5' primer and a J-beta primer mix that a second PCR of roughly 7 to 12 cycles was run. TCRdb itself ran the 5' RACE reads through MiXCR, one entry per CDR3 protein. Of fewer than 800,000 distinct CDR3 sequences in the sample, approximately 49% were seen once. Sequenced: blood. All receptors come from a woman in her fifties or sixties in good health.

This chain connects TRBV5-5 to TRBJ2-4, with D unclear. The CDR3 is 15 amino acids. V gave up 1 base and J gave up 6 bases, with 14 bases separating them. Germline V lookup: CDR1 SGHKS, CDR2 YYEKEE (reference sequence). This chain's CDR3 is CASSLNWGSSNIQYF. The CDR3, as DNA: TGTGCCAGCAGCTTGAATTGGGGATCCTCAAACATTCAGTACTTC.

This chain joins TRBV20-1 and TRBJ1-6; TRBD1 might be the D (5 bases). The ends were cut back, 7 bases at V and 10 bases at J, with 23 bases in the middle. This CDR3 has 15 residues. Per the germline V gene, CDR1 is DFQATT and CDR2 is SNEGSKA (reference sequence). The CDR3 DNA is TGCAGTGTCCCAGTGGGCGTTGGGGCAGGGTCACCCCTCCACTTT. Amino acids: CSVPVGVGAGSPLHF.

The chain joins TRBV12-3 or TRBV12-4 to TRBJ1-3, with TRBD1 as a possible D gene (6 bases). V was pared by 8 bases and J by 1 base, with 12 bases between. This CDR3 has 14 amino acids. CDR3 nucleotide sequence: TGTGCCAGCTTTGGAGGGGGGTCTGGAAACACCATATATTTT. Protein sequence: CASFGGGSGNTIYF.

The CDR3 here is CASRSGGARGDSDTQYF. The CDR3 nucleotides read TGTGCCAGCAGGTCCGGCGGGGCCAGGGGAGATTCAGATACGCAGTATTTT. J is TRBJ2-3 and V is TRBV5-4; either TRBD1 or TRBD2 may supply D (6 bases each). The CDR3 consists of 17 residues. Germline-derived CDR1 and CDR2 are SGHNT and YYREEE (reference sequence). Deletions cut 5 bases from V and 4 bases from J, with 23 bases between.

This chain links TRBV7-2 with TRBJ2-5; D remains unclear. The CDR3 is made up of 14 amino acids. With 5 bases removed from V and 5 bases from J, the gap between germline ends came to 15 bases. CDR1 is SGHTA, CDR2 FQGNSA, per germline. The CDR3 region is CASSQFFGVETQYF. CDR3 DNA sequence: TGTGCCAGCAGCCAATTTTTTGGGGTTGAGACCCAGTACTTC.

The chain combines TRBV12-3 or TRBV12-4 with TRBJ2-7; D assignment may be TRBD1 or TRBD2 (6 bases each). V gave up 3 bases and J gave up 9 bases, with 18 bases separating them. The CDR3 consists of 14 residues. The CDR3 bases are TGTGCCAGCAGTTTTCAGCAAATCGGGGGCGCGCAGTACTTC. Protein product: CASSFQQIGGAQYF.

This chain links TRBV28 with TRBJ1-2; a possible D gene is TRBD1 (6 bases). The CDR3 runs 14 residues. Deletions cut 1 base from V and 8 bases from J, with 14 bases between. In germline, CDR1 is MDHEN, CDR2 SYDVKM. The CDR3 loop reads CASSLLGGGSGYTF. The CDR3 DNA reads TGTGCCAGCAGTTTATTAGGAGGGGGGTCGGGCTACACCTTC.

The CDR3: CAIASFPNYGYTF. For the CDR3, the DNA is TGTGCCATCGCATCTTTTCCTAACTATGGCTACACCTTC. The chain combines TRBV10-3 with TRBJ1-2; D unresolved. The germline V gene encodes CDR1 ENHRY and CDR2 SYGVKD. The CDR3 runs to 13 residues. V lost 8 bases, J lost 0 bases, and 10 bases lay in between.

This clonotype was found many times. V is TRBV10-3 and J is TRBJ2-3, with 10 positions matching TRBD2. This CDR3 is 15 amino acids long. V lost 3 bases, J lost 3 bases, and 3 bases stayed unmatched. Germline V gene data show CDR1 as ENHRY and CDR2 as SYGVKD. The CDR3 DNA reads TGTGCCATCAGTGAAGAGCGGGAGGGTACAGATACGCAGTATTTT. This sequence encodes CAISEEREGTDTQYF.

The V call is TRBV20-1, the J call TRBJ2-1, with D perhaps TRBD2 (7 bases). V gave up 4 bases and J gave up 3 bases, with 16 bases separating them. The CDR3 is 15 amino acids. CDR1 DFQATT and CDR2 SNEGSKA come from the germline V gene (reference sequence). CDR3 loop: CSANQGGAYYNEQFF. In nucleotides, the CDR3 is TGCAGTGCTAACCAAGGGGGGGCTTACTACAATGAGCAGTTCTTC.

The chain joins TRBV2 to TRBJ2-7, with 10 bases matching TRBD2. J lost 5 bases, V lost 4 bases, and 5 bases had no gene match. Germline-derived CDR1 and CDR2 are SNHLY and FYNNEI. This CDR3 has 14 residues. This CDR3 is CASSATSGNHEQYF. For the CDR3, the DNA is TGTGCCAGCAGTGCCACTAGCGGGAACCACGAGCAGTACTTC.

V and J are TRBV14 and TRBJ2-5, with a tentative D call TRBD1 (6 bases). V lost 2 bases, J lost 4 bases, and 14 bases lay in between. From germline, CDR1 is SGHDN and CDR2 FVKESK. The CDR3 covers 15 residues. CDR3 protein: CASSQSQGPGETQYF. The CDR3 bases are TGTGCCAGCAGCCAATCCCAGGGGCCAGGAGAGACCCAGTACTTC.

This sequence joins TRBV6-5 and TRBJ2-5, with D unclear. This CDR3 has 13 residues. V gave up 5 bases and J gave up 1 base, with 8 bases separating them. CDR1 and CDR2 from the germline V gene are MNHEY and SVGAGI. The CDR3 DNA is TGTGCCAGCAGTAAAGGCTTCCAAGAGACCCAGTACTTC. Its translation is CASSKGFQETQYF.

The CDR3 loop reads CSVEGLAGGIAHNEQFF. The CDR3 nucleotides read TGCAGCGTTGAAGGGCTAGCGGGAGGGATAGCCCACAATGAGCAGTTCTTC. This chain joins TRBV29-1 and TRBJ2-1; 12 bases line up with TRBD2. Unmatched junction bases numbered 9, after V lost 1 base and J lost 5 bases. The CDR3 contains 17 residues. CDR1 is SQVTM and CDR2 is ANQGSEA in the germline V gene.